This is a list of T cell receptor beta chains from one sample in a study of blood T cell repertoires in COVID-19. Here immunoSEQ multiplex PCR was the method, and the copy in TCRdb shows in-frame clones only, minus some. The table shows around 62,000 clones, with approximately 90% occurring only once. Sequenced input: PBMCs or T cells enriched from blood (not recorded which). These receptors came from a woman aged 40-49 years who had recovered from COVID-19. CDR3s include the opening cysteine and the closing phenylalanine or tryptophan. The order of the fields is D gene, V gene, CDR3 length, J gene, clone size, CDR3 DNA, CDR3 protein. The D gene is left open where the match is weak. Not every row has a clone size; where given, it reads once, few, many or a size class.

D gene: TRBD1
V gene: TRBV18
CDR3 length: 18
J gene: TRBJ2-2
clone size: medium-sized
CDR3 DNA: TGTGCCAGCTCACCACAAGGGACAGGGGATTCGAACACCGGGGAGCTGTTTTTT
CDR3 protein: CASSPQGTGDSNTGELFF

D gene: NA
V gene: TRBV5-1
CDR3 length: 12
J gene: TRBJ1-2
clone size: NA
CDR3 DNA: TGCGCCAGCAGCTTGTCAGGGGACGGCTACACCTTC
CDR3 protein: CASSLSGDGYTF

D gene: TRBD1
V gene: TRBV12-5
CDR3 length: 17
J gene: TRBJ1-4
clone size: NA
CDR3 DNA: TGTGCTAGTGGTTTGTCGAAAGAGGACAGGGGGCGTGAAAAACTGTTTTTT
CDR3 protein: CASGLSKEDRGREKLFF

D gene: NA
V gene: TRBV3-1/TRBV3-2
CDR3 length: 17
J gene: TRBJ1-3
clone size: few
CDR3 DNA: TGTGCCAGCAGCCAAGATCCTCCAGGCCGCTCTGGAAACACCATATATTTT
CDR3 protein: CASSQDPPGRSGNTIYF

D gene: NA
V gene: TRBV6-5
CDR3 length: 15
J gene: TRBJ2-7
clone size: NA
CDR3 DNA: TGTGCCAGCAAACAAGCTCTAGGGACATTCTACGAGCAGTACTTC
CDR3 protein: CASKQALGTFYEQYF

D gene: NA
V gene: TRBV11-2
CDR3 length: 14
J gene: TRBJ1-2
clone size: NA
CDR3 DNA: TGTGCCAGCAGCCCGGAGGCTTACTCGAGCGGCTACACCTTC
CDR3 protein: CASSPEAYSSGYTF

D gene: TRBD1
V gene: TRBV20-1
CDR3 length: 11
J gene: TRBJ2-7
clone size: NA
CDR3 DNA: TGCAGTGCTAGAGAAGGACAGGTGCAGTACTTC
CDR3 protein: CSAREGQVQYF

D gene: NA
V gene: TRBV4-1
CDR3 length: 15
J gene: TRBJ2-1
clone size: once
CDR3 DNA: TGCGCCAGCAGCACCGAACTAGCCGATCGCAATGAGCAGTTCTTC
CDR3 protein: CASSTELADRNEQFF

D gene: TRBD2
V gene: TRBV5-1
CDR3 length: 17
J gene: TRBJ2-3
clone size: NA
CDR3 DNA: TGCGCCAGCAGCTTACCTAGCGGGGGGCGGCAGGGAGATACGCAGTATTTT
CDR3 protein: CASSLPSGGRQGDTQYF

D gene: TRBD1
V gene: TRBV9
CDR3 length: 15
J gene: TRBJ2-7
clone size: NA
CDR3 DNA: TGTGCCAGCAGCATGGGACAGGACTACTCCTACGAGCAGTACTTC
CDR3 protein: CASSMGQDYSYEQYF

D gene: NA
V gene: TRBV5-8
CDR3 length: 15
J gene: TRBJ1-3
clone size: NA
CDR3 DNA: TGTGCCAGCAGCTTGGGATTCAGCGGGAAACACCATATATATTTT
CDR3 protein: CASSLGFSGKHHIYF

D gene: NA
V gene: TRBV7-8
CDR3 length: 14
J gene: TRBJ2-3
clone size: NA
CDR3 DNA: TGTGCCAGCAGCTTAGACGGGTCGACAGATACGCAGTATTTT
CDR3 protein: CASSLDGSTDTQYF

D gene: TRBD2
V gene: TRBV3-1/TRBV3-2
CDR3 length: 15
J gene: TRBJ2-1
clone size: NA
CDR3 DNA: TGTGCCAGCAGCCAAGAGGGGGGGAGGTTATATGAGCAGTTCTTC
CDR3 protein: CASSQEGGRLYEQFF

D gene: NA
V gene: TRBV7-8
CDR3 length: 17
J gene: TRBJ2-2
clone size: NA
CDR3 DNA: TGTGCCAGCAGCTTACGGCCATTAGGGGTGAACACCGGGGAGCTGTTTTTT
CDR3 protein: CASSLRPLGVNTGELFF

D gene: NA
V gene: TRBV5-4
CDR3 length: 14
J gene: TRBJ2-3
clone size: once
CDR3 DNA: TGTGCCAGCAGCTTGGACAGATACACAGATACGCAGTATTTT
CDR3 protein: CASSLDRYTDTQYF

D gene: TRBD1
V gene: TRBV2
CDR3 length: 14
J gene: TRBJ1-4
clone size: once
CDR3 DNA: TGTGCCAGCAGCGGGGACAGGGCCAATGAAAAACTGTTTTTT
CDR3 protein: CASSGDRANEKLFF

D gene: NA
V gene: TRBV4-1
CDR3 length: 16
J gene: TRBJ1-4
clone size: NA
CDR3 DNA: TGCGCCAGCAGCCAAGAAGGGCGGGGGACTAATGAAAAACTGTTTTTT
CDR3 protein: CASSQEGRGTNEKLFF

D gene: TRBD1
V gene: TRBV7-7
CDR3 length: 15
J gene: TRBJ1-4
clone size: NA
CDR3 DNA: TGTGCCAGCAGCACCGGGACAGGGGGTAATGAAAAACTGTTTTTT
CDR3 protein: CASSTGTGGNEKLFF

D gene: NA
V gene: TRBV7-2
CDR3 length: 15
J gene: TRBJ2-3
clone size: NA
CDR3 DNA: TGTGCCAGCAGCTTCGGGGGTGACTTTACTGATACGCAGTATTTT
CDR3 protein: CASSFGGDFTDTQYF

D gene: TRBD1
V gene: TRBV12-3/TRBV12-4
CDR3 length: 13
J gene: TRBJ1-2
clone size: NA
CDR3 DNA: TGTGCCAGCAGTGTTGACAGGGATAAAGGCTACACCTTC
CDR3 protein: CASSVDRDKGYTF

D gene: TRBD2
V gene: TRBV5-6
CDR3 length: 17
J gene: TRBJ2-7
clone size: NA
CDR3 DNA: TGTGCCAGCACCCATACCAAACTAGCGGGGGGCCGTGGCGAGCAGTACTTC
CDR3 protein: CASTHTKLAGGRGEQYF

D gene: NA
V gene: TRBV3-1/TRBV3-2
CDR3 length: 15
J gene: TRBJ2-5
clone size: NA
CDR3 DNA: TGTGCCAGCAGCCAAACCCTGGCGGGGCAAGAGACCCAGTACTTC
CDR3 protein: CASSQTLAGQETQYF

D gene: NA
V gene: TRBV5-1
CDR3 length: 15
J gene: TRBJ2-2
clone size: NA
CDR3 DNA: TGCGCCAGCAGCTTGTCCGGGGGGAACACCGGGGAGCTGTTTTTT
CDR3 protein: CASSLSGGNTGELFF

D gene: TRBD1
V gene: TRBV11-3
CDR3 length: 13
J gene: TRBJ1-1
clone size: NA
CDR3 DNA: TGTGCCAGCAGCTCACAGGGGGAGGGTGAAGCTTTCTTT
CDR3 protein: CASSSQGEGEAFF

D gene: TRBD2
V gene: TRBV9
CDR3 length: 16
J gene: TRBJ2-1
clone size: NA
CDR3 DNA: TGTGCCAGCAGCGTAGGTTTAGCGGGGGGAAAGAATGAGCAGTTCTTC
CDR3 protein: CASSVGLAGGKNEQFF

D gene: NA
V gene: TRBV29-1
CDR3 length: 12
J gene: TRBJ2-5
clone size: NA
CDR3 DNA: TGCAGCGCCCGGGACTACCAAGAGACCCAGTACTTC
CDR3 protein: CSARDYQETQYF

D gene: NA
V gene: TRBV6-5
CDR3 length: 14
J gene: TRBJ1-1
clone size: NA
CDR3 DNA: TGTGCCAGCAGTTTAGAACAGGGGAACACTGAAGCTTTCTTT
CDR3 protein: CASSLEQGNTEAFF

D gene: TRBD2
V gene: TRBV6-5
CDR3 length: 13
J gene: TRBJ2-1
clone size: NA
CDR3 DNA: TGTGCCAGCACACTAGCGGGGGACAATGAGCAGTTCTTC
CDR3 protein: CASTLAGDNEQFF

D gene: NA
V gene: TRBV5-1
CDR3 length: 13
J gene: TRBJ2-2
clone size: NA
CDR3 DNA: TGCGCCAGCAGTTTCCCAGGGACCGGGGAGCTGTTTTTT
CDR3 protein: CASSFPGTGELFF

D gene: NA
V gene: TRBV19
CDR3 length: 15
J gene: TRBJ2-2
clone size: NA
CDR3 DNA: TGTGCCAGTACCCTCGACAGGTCGAACACCGGGGAGCTGTTTTTT
CDR3 protein: CASTLDRSNTGELFF

D gene: NA
V gene: TRBV3-1/TRBV3-2
CDR3 length: 16
J gene: TRBJ1-2
clone size: NA
CDR3 DNA: TGTGCCAGCAGCCAAGATAGGGGGAAACTTAACTATGGCTACACCTTC
CDR3 protein: CASSQDRGKLNYGYTF

D gene: NA
V gene: TRBV12-5
CDR3 length: 15
J gene: TRBJ2-5
clone size: NA
CDR3 DNA: TGTGCTAGTGGTTTGGGAGGTGATCGGGGAGAGACCCAGTACTTC
CDR3 protein: CASGLGGDRGETQYF

D gene: TRBD1
V gene: TRBV19
CDR3 length: 15
J gene: TRBJ1-4
clone size: NA
CDR3 DNA: TGTGCCAGTAGTATAGGGGGACAGTTCAATGAAAAACTGTTTTTT
CDR3 protein: CASSIGGQFNEKLFF

D gene: NA
V gene: TRBV6-5
CDR3 length: 11
J gene: TRBJ1-1
clone size: NA
CDR3 DNA: TGTGCCAGCAGACGGGACACTGAAGCTTTCTTT
CDR3 protein: CASRRDTEAFF

D gene: NA
V gene: TRBV5-1
CDR3 length: 16
J gene: TRBJ2-5
clone size: NA
CDR3 DNA: TGCGCCAGCAGCTTGGGGTCTGGGCGCGTCCAAGAGACCCAGTACTTC
CDR3 protein: CASSLGSGRVQETQYF

D gene: TRBD2
V gene: TRBV19
CDR3 length: 14
J gene: TRBJ2-1
clone size: NA
CDR3 DNA: TGTGCCAGTGAACGGGGGGGGGCCCACAATGAGCAGTTCTTC
CDR3 protein: CASERGGAHNEQFF

D gene: NA
V gene: TRBV25-1
CDR3 length: 15
J gene: TRBJ2-5
clone size: NA
CDR3 DNA: TGTGCCAGCAGTGCGACTCCGAGGGTATCCGGGACCCAGTACTTC
CDR3 protein: CASSATPRVSGTQYF

D gene: NA
V gene: TRBV15
CDR3 length: 15
J gene: TRBJ1-1
clone size: NA
CDR3 DNA: TGTGCCACCAGCAGTGGGGGGGCTTGGGACACTGAAGCTTTCTTT
CDR3 protein: CATSSGGAWDTEAFF

D gene: TRBD1
V gene: TRBV10-3
CDR3 length: 15
J gene: TRBJ1-5
clone size: NA
CDR3 DNA: TGTGCCATCGCTCCGGGACAGGGGGCTCGTCAGCCCCAGCATTTT
CDR3 protein: CAIAPGQGARQPQHF

D gene: TRBD2
V gene: TRBV6-4
CDR3 length: 16
J gene: TRBJ2-2
clone size: NA
CDR3 DNA: TGTGCCAGCAGTGACTCCGCGGGGGGAGACACCGGGGAGCTGTTTTTT
CDR3 protein: CASSDSAGGDTGELFF

D gene: NA
V gene: TRBV7-3
CDR3 length: 12
J gene: TRBJ1-2
clone size: NA
CDR3 DNA: TGTGCCAGCCTGAAGGGGAACTATGGCTACACCTTC
CDR3 protein: CASLKGNYGYTF

D gene: NA
V gene: TRBV6-2/TRBV6-3
CDR3 length: 11
J gene: TRBJ1-1
clone size: once
CDR3 DNA: TGTGCCAGCAGTTACGCCAGGGCGGCTTTCTTT
CDR3 protein: CASSYARAAFF

D gene: NA
V gene: TRBV7-9
CDR3 length: 14
J gene: TRBJ1-6
clone size: NA
CDR3 DNA: TGTGCCAGCAGACCCGGGGGGCAGGATTCACCCCTCCACTTT
CDR3 protein: CASRPGGQDSPLHF

D gene: NA
V gene: TRBV10-3
CDR3 length: 12
J gene: TRBJ2-7
clone size: NA
CDR3 DNA: TGTGCCTACAGGGACGGTGCCTACGAGCAGTACTTC
CDR3 protein: CAYRDGAYEQYF

D gene: NA
V gene: TRBV3-1/TRBV3-2
CDR3 length: 16
J gene: TRBJ1-6
clone size: NA
CDR3 DNA: TGTGCCAGTACCGGACTAAACGGACGAAGAAATTCACCCCTCCACTTT
CDR3 protein: CASTGLNGRRNSPLHF

D gene: NA
V gene: TRBV6-4
CDR3 length: 13
J gene: TRBJ2-2
clone size: NA
CDR3 DNA: TGTGCCAGCAGTGACCGACTAGCCGGGGAGCTGTTTTTT
CDR3 protein: CASSDRLAGELFF

D gene: TRBD2
V gene: TRBV5-1
CDR3 length: 16
J gene: TRBJ2-1
clone size: NA
CDR3 DNA: TGCGCCAGCAGCTTGGAAGGGACTAGAGCTTACAATGAGCAGTTCTTC
CDR3 protein: CASSLEGTRAYNEQFF

D gene: TRBD1
V gene: TRBV5-1
CDR3 length: 14
J gene: TRBJ1-6
clone size: NA
CDR3 DNA: TGCGCCAGCAGTAACGGACAGGGGAATTCACCCCTCCACTTT
CDR3 protein: CASSNGQGNSPLHF

D gene: NA
V gene: TRBV5-4
CDR3 length: 13
J gene: TRBJ2-1
clone size: NA
CDR3 DNA: TGTGCCAGCAGCTTGTATCTAGCGACCCTGCAGTTCTTC
CDR3 protein: CASSLYLATLQFF

D gene: TRBD2
V gene: TRBV6-5
CDR3 length: 15
J gene: TRBJ2-3
clone size: once
CDR3 DNA: TGTGCCAGCAGTTTCGGACTAGCGGGGTCAGATACGCAGTATTTT
CDR3 protein: CASSFGLAGSDTQYF

D gene: TRBD1
V gene: TRBV5-4
CDR3 length: 15
J gene: TRBJ1-2
clone size: NA
CDR3 DNA: TGTGCCAGCAGCCCCCGGGACAGCAATTTTTATGGCTACACCTTC
CDR3 protein: CASSPRDSNFYGYTF

D gene: TRBD2
V gene: TRBV7-6
CDR3 length: 17
J gene: TRBJ2-7
clone size: NA
CDR3 DNA: TGTGCCAGCAGCTTAGCGGTTGCGCGGGGGAGCTCCTACGAGCAGTACTTC
CDR3 protein: CASSLAVARGSSYEQYF

D gene: NA
V gene: TRBV7-9
CDR3 length: 12
J gene: TRBJ2-7
clone size: NA
CDR3 DNA: TGTGCCAGCAGCCGGCCAGGTAGAGAGCAGTACTTC
CDR3 protein: CASSRPGREQYF

D gene: NA
V gene: TRBV10-2
CDR3 length: 15
J gene: TRBJ1-5
clone size: NA
CDR3 DNA: TGCGCCAGCAGTGAAGGTAGGGGGAGCAATCAGCCCCAGCATTTT
CDR3 protein: CASSEGRGSNQPQHF

D gene: TRBD1
V gene: TRBV11-3
CDR3 length: 16
J gene: TRBJ2-1
clone size: NA
CDR3 DNA: TGTGCCAGCAGCTTAGATGGGGGGACAGGGATCGCTGAGCAGTTCTTC
CDR3 protein: CASSLDGGTGIAEQFF

D gene: TRBD1
V gene: TRBV7-2
CDR3 length: 14
J gene: TRBJ1-1
clone size: NA
CDR3 DNA: TGTGCCAGCAGCTTAGTAGGGGGCAACACTGAAGCTTTCTTT
CDR3 protein: CASSLVGGNTEAFF

D gene: TRBD1
V gene: TRBV10-1
CDR3 length: 13
J gene: TRBJ1-2
clone size: NA
CDR3 DNA: TGCGCCAGCATGACGCAGGGGGCGCCTGGCTACACCTTC
CDR3 protein: CASMTQGAPGYTF

D gene: NA
V gene: TRBV6-5
CDR3 length: 13
J gene: TRBJ2-5
clone size: NA
CDR3 DNA: TGTGCCAGCAGAGCTAGCGAGGAAGAGACCCAGTACTTC
CDR3 protein: CASRASEEETQYF

D gene: TRBD1
V gene: TRBV11-3
CDR3 length: 13
J gene: TRBJ1-2
clone size: NA
CDR3 DNA: TGTGCCAGCAGCTTTGGACAGGAGAGCGACTACACCTTC
CDR3 protein: CASSFGQESDYTF

D gene: TRBD1
V gene: TRBV5-4
CDR3 length: 14
J gene: TRBJ1-3
clone size: NA
CDR3 DNA: TGTGCCATGACAGGGGCCAACTCTGGAAACACCATATATTTT
CDR3 protein: CAMTGANSGNTIYF